One sample yielded the 24 T cell receptor beta chains listed below, sequenced in a study of blood T cell repertoires in COVID-19. The method was immunoSEQ multiplex PCR; TCRdb's version includes in-frame clones alone and lacks a portion of them. This repertoire shows about 160,000 clones, 70% to 80% found once; its top ten account for about 8.3%. Material for sequencing was peripheral blood. The receptor set was obtained from a man in his sixties with acute or convalescent COVID-19.

This clone was seen just once. The chain recombines TRBV5-1 with TRBJ2-7, with TRBD1 as a possible D gene (6 bases). The germline V gene has CDR1 SGHRS and CDR2 YFSETQ. The CDR3 contains 17 residues. Trimming took off 4 bases at V and 4 bases at J, with 24 bases between the two ends. The CDR3: CASSTPVGTHQSYEQYF. Written as DNA, the CDR3 is TGCGCCAGCAGCACTCCAGTCGGGACACACCAATCTTACGAGCAGTACTTC.

J is TRBJ1-1 and V is TRBV6-5; 9 bases agree with TRBD1. Per the germline V gene, CDR1 is MNHEY and CDR2 is SVGAGI. CDR3 length: 14 residues. With 6 bases clipped from V and 5 bases from J, the junction kept 7 bases outside the gene matches. CDR3 protein: CASSLRQGGTEAFF. CDR3 DNA: TGTGCCAGCAGCCTCAGACAGGGGGGGACTGAAGCTTTCTTT.

The chain couples TRBV4-2 to TRBJ2-1; a weak D match, TRBD1 (6 bases). The CDR3 totals 17 residues. The V and J ends lost 0 bases and 0 bases respectively, with 12 bases between them. CDR1 and CDR2 (germline): LGHNA, YNFKEQ. This CDR3 is CASSQEAGDSSYNEQFF. The CDR3 DNA reads TGTGCCAGCAGCCAAGAGGCAGGGGATAGCTCCTACAATGAGCAGTTCTTC.

The gene calls are TRBV3-1 (or the pseudogene TRBV3-2) and TRBJ2-5; the D is unclear. This CDR3 has 14 amino acids. V was cut by 1 base and J by 3 bases, with 9 bases left in between. The germline gives CDR1 LGHDT, CDR2 YNNKEL (reference sequence). The CDR3 nucleotides read TGTGCCAGCAGCCAAGTTTCGGGTAAAGAGACCCAGTACTTC. Amino acid sequence: CASSQVSGKETQYF.

V usage is TRBV12-5 and J usage is TRBJ2-7; D unclear. The CDR3 runs 15 residues. Trimming left V 0 bases short and J 0 bases short, with 9 bases between. Germline-derived CDR1 and CDR2 are LGHNT and FRNRAP. The CDR3 DNA follows: TGTGCTAGTGGTTTGGTACTGGGCAGCTCCTACGAGCAGTACTTC. This sequence encodes CASGLVLGSSYEQYF. The full variable domain, its missing parts supplied by reference TRBV12-5 and TRBJ2-7, is DARVTQTPRHKVTEMGQEVTMRCQPILGHNTVFWYRQTMMQGLELLAYFRNRAPLDDSGMPKDRFSAEMPDATLATLKIQPSEPRDSAVYFCASGLVLGSSYEQYFGPGTRLTVT.

The chain has TRBV23-1 and TRBJ1-1; no firm D call. TRBV23-1 is classed as an ORF, of uncertain function. Trimming cost V 6 bases and J 3 bases, with 2 bases left between them. The CDR3 spans 10 residues. DNA for the CDR3: TGCGCCAGCAGCTACACTGAAGCTTTCTTT. It translates to CASSYTEAFF.

The rearrangement links TRBV6-5 to TRBJ1-6, with 7 bases fitting TRBD1. V was pared by 6 bases and J by 7 bases, with 6 bases of the junction left unmatched. CDR3 size: 14 residues. Germline V CDR1 and CDR2: MNHEY, SVGAGI. As DNA, the CDR3 is TGTGCCAGCAGACTAGGGGGCTCAAATTCACCCCTCCACTTT. Amino acids: CASRLGGSNSPLHF.

The J gene is TRBJ2-1, the V gene TRBV10-3; 7 bases are a match to TRBD1. From germline, CDR1 is ENHRY and CDR2 SYGVKD. This CDR3 contains 14 residues. The ends lost 5 bases at V and 4 bases at J; junction bases unmatched: 5. In DNA form, the CDR3 reads TGTGCCATCAGTCAGGGACAGCTGTACAATGAGCAGTTCTTC. Its protein product is CAISQGQLYNEQFF.

Remarks on this clone: Other DNA sequences from this sample encode an identical CDR3 as well. The chain uses TRBV30 and TRBJ2-7; D possibly corresponds to TRBD1 (6 bases). Trimming removed 0 bases from V and 4 bases from J, with 10 bases in between. Germline CDR1 is GTSNPN and CDR2 is SVGIG (reference sequence). The CDR3 extends over 13 amino acids. In nucleotides, the CDR3 is TGTGCCTGGAGTGTAGGGGGACCTTACGAGCAGTACTTC. This gives the protein CAWSVGGPYEQYF.

CDR3 in DNA: TGTGCCATCAGTGAGGGACAGGAGACTGAGCAGTTCTTC. Its protein is CAISEGQETEQFF. V gene TRBV10-3 combines with J gene TRBJ2-1; 7 nucleotides line up with TRBD1. The CDR3 runs to 13 residues. Trimming at V came to 2 bases and at J to 9 bases, leaving 4 bases not matched to a gene. CDR1 and CDR2 (germline): ENHRY, SYGVKD.

V is TRBV6-1 and J is TRBJ2-7, with TRBD1 identical over 8 bases. Trimming cost V 3 bases and J 4 bases; bases outside gene matches: 5. Germline-derived CDR1 and CDR2 are MNHNS and SASEGT. The CDR3 runs to 14 residues. The CDR3 region has the DNA TGTGCCAGCAGTGAGGGACAGGTCCTATACGAGCAGTACTTC. This translates into CASSEGQVLYEQYF.

V is TRBV12-3 or TRBV12-4 and J is TRBJ1-2; D is possibly TRBD1 (5 bases). The CDR3 consists of 13 residues. Between the trimmed V and J ends, which lost 6 bases and 4 bases, there was a span of 12 bases. CDR3 coding DNA: TGTGCCAGCAGCCCCAGGGCCCCCTATGGCTACACCTTC. Translating it yields CASSPRAPYGYTF.

This chain joins TRBV18 and TRBJ1-6; D is unresolved. Germline V gene sequence: CDR1 KGHSH, CDR2 LQKENI. Trimming left V 2 bases short and J 2 bases short, with 7 bases between. The CDR3 contains 15 residues. CDR3 loop: CASSPDTAYNSPLHF. DNA for the CDR3: TGTGCCAGCTCACCAGACACAGCCTATAATTCACCCCTCCACTTT. The variable domain in full, completed from reference TRBV18 and TRBJ1-6, reads NAGVMQNPRHLVRRRGQEARLRCSPMKGHSHVYWYRQLPEEGLKFMVYLQKENIIDESGMPKERFSAEFPKEGPSILRIQQVVRGDSAAYFCASSPDTAYNSPLHFGNGTRLTVT.

The chain carries TRBV7-3 and TRBJ1-2; D is undetermined. The V gene's germline CDR1 is SGHTA and CDR2 FQGTGA. The V and J ends lost 5 bases and 4 bases respectively, with 14 bases between them. The CDR3 has 14 amino acids. The CDR3 reads CASSPKADGYGYTF. The DNA of the CDR3 is TGTGCCAGCAGCCCCAAGGCGGATGGCTATGGCTACACCTTC.

The gene calls are TRBV11-2 and TRBJ1-2; 11 bases align to TRBD1. Germline loops: CDR1 SGHAT, CDR2 FQNNGV. This CDR3 is built from 14 residues. With V trimmed by 4 bases and J by 6 bases, 4 bases remained unmatched. CDR3 sequence (DNA): TGTGCCAGCAGCTGGGACAGGGGGATCGATGGCTACACCTTC. Its protein is CASSWDRGIDGYTF.

This clone was counted only a few times. The chain combines TRBV9 with TRBJ2-3; 9 bases are a match to TRBD2. The trim removed 2 bases at V and 6 bases at J, leaving 7 bases unmatched. The CDR3 totals 15 residues. Germline values: CDR1 SGDLS, CDR2 YYNGEE. The CDR3 nucleotides are TGTGCCAGCAGCGTTACTAGCGGGTTGGTGGATACGCAGTATTTT. Translated: CASSVTSGLVDTQYF.

The J gene is TRBJ1-6, the V gene TRBV30; D is possibly TRBD1 (5 bases). Germline CDR1 and CDR2: GTSNPN and SVGIG (reference sequence). V was shortened by 3 bases and J by 8 bases, with 14 bases between the two germline ends. The CDR3 totals 14 residues. The CDR3 DNA sequence: TGTGCCTGGAGCGGCGTGGGGGGATATTCACCCCTCCACTTT. It codes for CAWSGVGGYSPLHF. The full variable domain, rest sourced from reference TRBV30 and TRBJ1-6, is SQTIHQWPATLVQPVGSPLSLECTVEGTSNPNLYWYRQAAGRGLQLLFYSVGIGQISSEVPQNLSASRPQDRQFILSSKKLLLSDSGFYLCAWSGVGGYSPLHFGNGTRLTVT.

The genes are TRBV5-6 and TRBJ2-1, with a weak D call TRBD2 (5 bases). The germline V gene has CDR1 SGHDT and CDR2 YYEEEE. This CDR3 spans 15 amino acids. V shed 0 bases and J shed 2 bases, with 9 bases lying between them. CDR3 in amino acids: CASSLAGYAYNEQFF. CDR3 in DNA: TGTGCCAGCAGCTTGGCGGGGTATGCCTACAATGAGCAGTTCTTC.

The chain recombines TRBV2 with TRBJ1-1; no clear D gene. The CDR3 is made up of 13 amino acids. V was cut by 8 bases and J by 3 bases, with 13 bases left in between. Germline loops: CDR1 SNHLY, CDR2 FYNNEI. The CDR3 protein is CASFRGFDTEAFF. Written as DNA, the CDR3 is TGTGCCAGCTTTCGAGGATTTGACACTGAAGCTTTCTTT. Using reference TRBV2 and TRBJ1-1 for the parts outside the CDR3, the full variable domain is EPEVTQTPSHQVTQMGQEVILRCVPISNHLYFYWYRQILGQKVEFLVSFYNNEISEKSEIFDDQFSVERPDGSNFTLKIRSTKLEDSAMYFCASFRGFDTEAFFGQGTRLTVV.

Within the sample, this clone is medium-sized. J is TRBJ1-2 and V is TRBV21-1; the D segment call TRBD1 is taken from the table without a DNA check. TRBV21-1 is noted as a pseudogene. The CDR3 totals 13 residues. The DNA for the CDR3 is TGTGCCAGCGGTCCGTACAGGGTCGGTGGCTACACCTTC. It specifies CASGPYRVGGYTF.

This chain joins TRBV28 and TRBJ2-5; 7 bases map to TRBD2. Germline loops: CDR1 MDHEN, CDR2 SYDVKM. This CDR3 is 14 amino acids long. The V gene end was trimmed by 10 bases and the J gene end by 5 bases; junction bases not matched to a gene: 13. The CDR3 coding sequence is TGTGCCACCACCTCAGCGGGGCGCGGGGAGACCCAGTACTTC. Protein: CATTSAGRGETQYF. Full variable domain (missing parts from reference TRBV28 and TRBJ2-5): DVKVTQSSRYLVKRTGEKVFLECVQDMDHENMFWYRQDPGLGLRLIYFSYDVKMKEKGDIPEGYSVSREKKERFSLILESASTNQTSMYLCATTSAGRGETQYFGPGTRLLVL.

The CDR3 loop is CASSHAAGGNEQFF. In nucleotides, the CDR3 is TGTGCCAGCAGCCACGCCGCCGGAGGTAATGAGCAGTTCTTC. The J gene is TRBJ2-1, the V gene TRBV3-1 (or the pseudogene TRBV3-2), with D perhaps matching TRBD2 (5 bases). This CDR3 is 14 amino acids long. Between the trimmed V and J ends, which lost 3 bases and 7 bases, there was a span of 13 bases. The germline gives CDR1 LGHDT, CDR2 YNNKEL (reference sequence).

The CDR3 here is CASSAGQGANNEQFF. The CDR3 DNA is TGTGCCAGCAGTGCAGGACAGGGGGCCAACAATGAGCAGTTCTTC. The rearrangement uses TRBV2 and TRBJ2-1; 11 positions match TRBD1. The CDR3 length is 15 residues. V was pared by 4 bases and J by 5 bases, with 4 bases of the junction left unmatched. Germline-derived CDR1 and CDR2 are SNHLY and FYNNEI.

V gene TRBV6-5 combines with J gene TRBJ1-1, with no clear D. V was shortened by 6 bases and J by 11 bases, with 16 bases between the two germline ends. The CDR3 runs 12 residues. Germline V gives CDR1 MNHEY, CDR2 SVGAGI. CDR3: CASSQFGGRAFF. CDR3 in DNA: TGTGCCAGCAGCCAATTTGGTGGCAGGGCTTTCTTT.